This T cell receptor beta chain was recovered during a study of T cell responses to AZD1222 COVID-19 vaccine. Study summary: Samples with a second dose at about 4 or about 12 weeks were pooled together.

Germline V gene lookup returns CDR1 SGHVS and CDR2 FQNEAQ. V lost 5 bases and J lost 1; bases outside the gene matches: 10. CDR3 length: 16 amino acids. Comments on this clone: Its antigen is currently unknown.

The study, taken as a whole, reports: Donors were mostly white British, more females; clonal diversity possibly underestimated. Vaccine-associated CD4 TCRs spanned spike, dominant at 160-218 and 743-854.

Measured with immunoSEQ multiplex PCR; TCRdb has only the in-frame clones, and not every one. Counted here are some 110,000 clones, approximately 93% occurring once; the ten biggest clones make up 5%. V usage is TRBV7-8 and J usage is TRBJ1-1, with TRBD1 matching 7 bases. This TCR was sampled from an adult in good health. The sequencing used peripheral blood, collected on day 0 of AZD1222 vaccination. CDR3: CASSRGGGTANTEAFF. The DNA of the CDR3 is TGTGCCAGCAGCAGAGGGGGCGGGACAGCGAACACTGAAGCTTTCTTT.